Following are 21 T cell receptor beta chains from one sample sequenced in a study of long-term antiretroviral therapy in people with HIV. Runs used v3.0 of the immunoSEQ assay and were done at survey level. The protocol was immunoSEQ multiplex PCR, while the TCRdb copy is restricted to in-frame clones and leaves out a portion. The repertoire consists of approximately 15,000 clones, with roughly 85% occurring once and the leading ten covering 16%. The specimen comprised unsorted PBMCs, sampled 1.8 years before starting antiretroviral therapy. The receptor source for this set is a woman between 40 and 50 years old with HIV.

The V call is TRBV6-5, the J call TRBJ2-7; D possibly corresponds to TRBD2 (6 bases). Germline CDR1 MNHEY, CDR2 SVGAGI. V was clipped by 4 bases and J by 3 bases, with 10 bases between them. This CDR3 comprises 13 residues. The CDR3 is CASSWGEDYEQYF. DNA for the CDR3: TGTGCCAGCAGTTGGGGGGAGGACTACGAGCAGTACTTC.

The genes are TRBV27 and TRBJ1-2; D call uncertain. The V end was cut by 3 bases, the J end by 3 bases, with 8 bases between. This CDR3 spans 13 amino acids. Per germline, CDR1 MNHEY and CDR2 SMNVEV (reference sequence). CDR3 nucleotides: TGTGCCAGCAGTTTGTACCAAGACTATGGCTACACCTTC. Protein: CASSLYQDYGYTF.

This chain connects TRBV6-1 to TRBJ1-1; D call uncertain. The germline V gene encodes CDR1 MNHNS and CDR2 SASEGT. The CDR3 runs 12 residues. Trimming removed 7 bases from V and 4 bases from J, with 10 bases in between. The CDR3: CASTLGFTEAFF. The CDR3 bases are TGTGCCAGCACCCTGGGATTCACTGAAGCTTTCTTT.

This clone was observed a handful of times. The chain couples TRBV4-1 to TRBJ2-7; possibly TRBD1 for D (6 bases). Deletions cut 3 bases from V and 1 base from J, with 10 bases between. Germline CDR1 reads MGHRA; CDR2 reads YSYEKL. This CDR3 is 14 amino acids long. The CDR3 sequence: CASSHDQGSYEQYF. CDR3 sequence (DNA): TGCGCCAGCAGCCATGACCAGGGGTCCTACGAGCAGTACTTC.

The rearrangement uses TRBV29-1 and TRBJ2-3; D perhaps matches TRBD2 (6 bases). There are 16 residues in the CDR3. The V end was cut by 7 bases, the J end by 1 base, with 21 bases between. The germline gives CDR1 SQVTM, CDR2 ANQGSEA. The CDR3 DNA sequence: TGCAGCGGCGACGGGGGTTTTGATTATGGCACAGATACGCAGTATTTT. Its translation is CSGDGGFDYGTDTQYF.

The chain carries TRBV28 and TRBJ1-2, with TRBD1 matching 10 bases. The ends lost 2 bases at V and 8 bases at J; junction bases unmatched: 2. In germline, CDR1 is MDHEN, CDR2 SYDVKM. The CDR3 runs 13 residues. The CDR3: CASSLGGQGGYTF. In DNA form, the CDR3 reads TGTGCCAGCAGTTTAGGGGGACAGGGGGGCTACACCTTC.

The rearrangement uses TRBV5-4 and TRBJ2-7, with 7 bases matching TRBD1. CDR1 and CDR2 (germline): SGHNT, YYREEE (reference sequence). The length of the CDR3 is 14 residues. V dropped 4 bases and J dropped 4; count of bases not matched to a gene: 8. The CDR3 DNA reads as TGTGCCAGCAGCGTGCGAGGGGGCGGGTACGAGCAGTACTTC. Protein sequence: CASSVRGGGYEQYF.

J is TRBJ1-2 and V is TRBV10-3; TRBD1 might be the D (5 bases). This CDR3 region has 14 residues. CDR1 is ENHRY and CDR2 is SYGVKD in the germline V gene. V was shortened by 2 bases and J by 4 bases, with 11 bases between the two germline ends. In nucleotides, the CDR3 is TGTGCCATCAGTGAGGAGGCAGGGAGCTATGGCTACACCTTC. Translation gives CAISEEAGSYGYTF.

This rearrangement joins TRBV23-1 to TRBJ2-7, with D unresolved. TRBV23-1 is placed among ORFs of uncertain function. The CDR3 has 12 amino acids. V dropped 2 bases and J dropped 5 bases, with 7 bases sitting between them. The CDR3 bases are TGCGCCAGCAGTCAAAAAGGGAACGAGCAGTACTTC. This sequence encodes CASSQKGNEQYF.

This clone was recorded once. V is TRBV2 and J is TRBJ2-7; tentatively, D is TRBD1 (5 bases). The CDR3 is made up of 11 amino acids. The germline CDR1 and CDR2 sequences are SNHLY and FYNNEI. The CDR3, as DNA: TGTGCGGGGAAACAGGAATACGAGCAGTACTTC. Translation gives CAGKQEYEQYF.

The chain links TRBV28 to TRBJ1-4, with D uncertain. The CDR3 runs to 15 residues. Germline V lookup: CDR1 MDHEN, CDR2 SYDVKM. Trimming took off 3 bases at V and 8 bases at J, with 16 bases between the two ends. CDR3 sequence (DNA): TGTGCCAGCAGTTTTAATCGGCTAGCTTCCGAAAAACTGTTTTTT. It specifies CASSFNRLASEKLFF.

The sample holds a few counts of this clone. This chain connects TRBV7-2 to TRBJ1-5; D is unresolved. The germline V and J ends were trimmed by 1 base and 6 bases, with 7 bases remaining between them. The length of the CDR3 is 13 residues. CDR1 and CDR2 from the germline V gene are SGHTA and FQGNSA. The CDR3 sequence is CASSLEVGQPQHF. CDR3 sequence (DNA): TGTGCCAGCAGCTTAGAGGTTGGTCAGCCCCAGCATTTT. The full variable domain, in which reference TRBV7-2 and TRBJ1-5 provide the parts outside the CDR3, is GAGVSQSPSNKVTEKGKDVELRCDPISGHTALYWYRQSLGQGLEFLIYFQGNSAPDKSGLPSDRFSAERTGGSVSTLTIQRTQQEDSAVYLCASSLEVGQPQHFGDGTRLSIL.

The chain has TRBV6-5 and TRBJ2-5; D remains unclear. Trimming pared 6 bases from V and 2 bases from J, leaving 13 bases between. The CDR3 has 14 amino acids. The germline CDR1 and CDR2 sequences are MNHEY and SVGAGI. CDR3 bases: TGTGCCAGCAGCCGGTCGGAATTTCAAGAGACCCAGTACTTC. It is translated as CASSRSEFQETQYF.

The genes are TRBV15 and TRBJ2-7, with 7 bases fitting TRBD2. Germline V CDR1 and CDR2: LNHNV, YYDKDF (reference sequence). The CDR3 is 15 amino acids. Losses at the gene ends were 0 bases for V and 3 bases for J; bases not matched to a gene: 5. CDR3 sequence: CATSRDPGGYYEQYF. The CDR3 DNA reads TGTGCCACCAGCAGAGATCCGGGAGGATACTACGAGCAGTACTTC.

The rearrangement uses TRBV7-9 and TRBJ2-3; D unclear. Germline CDR1 SEHNR, CDR2 FQNEAQ (reference sequence). V was pared by 2 bases and J by 0 bases, with 9 bases between. The CDR3 sequence is 15 residues long. Written as DNA, the CDR3 is TGTGCCAGCAGCTTATCCGCGGCTAGCACAGATACGCAGTATTTT. It yields the protein CASSLSAASTDTQYF.

The chain uses TRBV28 and TRBJ1-1; the D is unclear. Trimming removed 5 bases at V and 0 bases at J, with 7 bases between. CDR3 length: 13 residues. Germline assignment: CDR1 MDHEN and CDR2 SYDVKM. The CDR3 coding sequence is TGTGCCAGCAGTGTAGGCCTGAACACTGAAGCTTTCTTT. This codes for CASSVGLNTEAFF.

The chain combines TRBV6-1 with TRBJ1-2; D unclear. Germline V gene data show CDR1 as MNHNS and CDR2 as SASEGT. The CDR3 runs 15 residues. V lost 4 bases, J lost 7 bases, and 19 bases lay in between. The CDR3: CASSGVSPLRSGYTF. The DNA for the CDR3 is TGTGCCAGCAGTGGGGTCAGCCCCCTCCGATCTGGCTACACCTTC.

J is TRBJ2-4 and V is TRBV7-9; 10 nucleotides match TRBD2. The CDR3 is made up of 18 amino acids. Germline V gene data show CDR1 as SEHNR and CDR2 as FQNEAQ (reference sequence). V lost 3 bases, J lost 3 bases, and 11 bases stayed unmatched. The CDR3 DNA is TGTGCCAGCAGCTTTAGGCCTAGCGGGAGAAAGGGCAAAAACATTCAGTACTTC. It codes for CASSFRPSGRKGKNIQYF.

J is TRBJ1-4 and V is TRBV25-1, with no clear D. Trimming stripped 4 bases from V and 11 bases from J, with 23 bases between. This CDR3 contains 16 residues. Looked up from germline, CDR1 is MGHDK and CDR2 is SYGVNS. CDR3 residues: CASSVDRAEDRSKLFF. Here the CDR3 DNA reads TGTGCCAGCAGTGTCGACCGGGCAGAAGATAGAAGTAAACTGTTTTTT.

V gene TRBV19 combines with J gene TRBJ2-7, with TRBD1 as a possible D gene (6 bases). CDR3 length: 15 residues. Deletions cut 1 base from V and 2 bases from J, with 12 bases between. Per the germline V gene, CDR1 is LNHDA and CDR2 is SQIVND (reference sequence). The CDR3 DNA reads as TGTGCCAGTAGTATAGTAAGGACAGACACCTACGAGCAGTACTTC. Amino acids: CASSIVRTDTYEQYF.

The chain recombines TRBV7-2 with TRBJ1-2; possible D gene TRBD1, 6 bases. The ends were cut back, 5 bases at V and 8 bases at J, with 18 bases in the middle. Germline CDR1 SGHTA, CDR2 FQGNSA. The CDR3 extends over 14 amino acids. The CDR3 is CASSPLMGAGGYTF. The DNA of the CDR3 is TGTGCCAGCAGCCCCCTCATGGGGGCGGGCGGCTACACCTTC. Drawing the rest from reference TRBV7-2 and TRBJ1-2, the complete variable domain is GAGVSQSPSNKVTEKGKDVELRCDPISGHTALYWYRQSLGQGLEFLIYFQGNSAPDKSGLPSDRFSAERTGGSVSTLTIQRTQQEDSAVYLCASSPLMGAGGYTFGSGTRLTVV.